In this sample, the clone carrying this T cell receptor beta chain turned up a few times. What it recognizes is unknown. The source of the sample is a study of T-cell memory formation after mild COVID-19. Points from the study as a whole: Pre-infection memory contained some responding clones, which suggested that cross-reactive memory had joined.

CDR3 size: 12 residues. V was trimmed by 1 base and J by 8 bases, leaving 7 bases between them. Germline V CDR1 and CDR2: SGHRS, YFSETQ. MiXCR, applied by TCRdb to the 5' RACE reads, yields one record per CDR3 protein. The data hold about 250,000 distinct CDR3 sequences, with approximately 16% observed a single time. The chain employs TRBV5-1 and TRBJ2-1; D is uncertain. Sequencing was done on a sample of PBMCs or a T cell subset sorted from them (not recorded which). The clonotype comes from a man younger than 35 who had mild COVID-19 (a few samples of this study predate the infection). Cell type and time point are not known. CDR3 DNA: TGCGCCAGCAGCTTGTGGGCCGATGAGCAGTTCTTC. Protein: CASSLWADEQFF.